This entry lists 29 T cell receptor beta chains sequenced from one sample in a study of T cell clones after liver transplantation. The method was immunoSEQ multiplex PCR; TCRdb's version includes in-frame clones alone and lacks a portion of them. The sample carries under 55,000 clones, 70% to 90% recorded once. The sample in question was CD4+ T cells from blood, obtained 24 months after liver transplant. These receptor sequences come from a human patient who received a liver transplant. The T cells may come from the graft donor.

This chain links TRBV7-2 with TRBJ1-2; 11 bases fit TRBD1. This CDR3 is built from 15 residues. The J segment lost 8 bases and the V segment lost 5 bases, leaving 10 bases of the junction unmatched. The V gene's germline CDR1 is SGHTA and CDR2 FQGNSA. The CDR3 nucleotides are TGTGCCAGCAGCCAAAATCCGGGACAGGGGGACGGCTACACCTTC. Amino acid sequence: CASSQNPGQGDGYTF.

The chain combines TRBV7-2 with TRBJ1-4; D uncertain. Germline CDR1 and CDR2: SGHTA and FQGNSA. Trimming removed 5 bases at V and 8 bases at J, with 15 bases between. The CDR3 spans 14 residues. CDR3 in DNA: TGTGCCAGCAGCCCAGCAGGACGCCCAGAAAAACTGTTTTTT. Its protein product is CASSPAGRPEKLFF.

This clone has a single count. J is TRBJ2-2 and V is TRBV4-3; D remains unclear. The V gene lost 0 bases and the J gene lost 2 bases, with 10 bases spanning the gap. This CDR3 contains 16 residues. The germline V gene encodes CDR1 LGHNA and CDR2 YSLEER. CDR3 loop: CASSQDVSLNTGELFF. CDR3 DNA: TGCGCCAGCAGCCAAGACGTTAGCTTAAACACCGGGGAGCTGTTTTTT.

The chain uses TRBV2 and TRBJ2-5, with D tentatively TRBD2 (7 bases). Between the trimmed V and J ends, which lost 6 bases and 4 bases, there was a span of 12 bases. This CDR3 comprises 13 residues. The germline gives CDR1 SNHLY, CDR2 FYNNEI. The CDR3 DNA sequence: TGTGCCAGCAGGGGGGGGGCTATAGAGACCCAGTACTTC. Amino acids: CASRGGAIETQYF.

This chain links TRBV5-1 with TRBJ1-1; 7 bases are a match to TRBD1. The CDR3 consists of 15 residues. Germline CDR1 SGHRS, CDR2 YFSETQ. J was trimmed by 3 bases and V by 5 bases; bases with no gene match: 10. CDR3 bases: TGCGCCAGCAGGGGACAGATAAATGGGGACACTGAAGCTTTCTTT. Amino acid sequence: CASRGQINGDTEAFF.

The chain couples TRBV5-8 to TRBJ1-2; the match to TRBD1 covers 7 bases. Germline loops: CDR1 SGHTS, CDR2 YDEGEE. V shed 0 bases and J 4 bases; nucleotides not matched to a gene: 9. This CDR3 has 16 residues. The CDR3 DNA reads TGTGCCAGCAGCTTGGGAGGGGGACAGCGGGCCTATGGCTACACCTTC. Protein product: CASSLGGGQRAYGYTF.

The chain has TRBV27 and TRBJ2-5; 16 nucleotides match TRBD2. CDR3 length: 17 residues. With V trimmed by 5 bases and J by 7 bases, 10 bases remained unmatched. The germline V gene has CDR1 MNHEY and CDR2 SMNVEV (reference sequence). CDR3 region: CASSPGTSGGGKGTQYF. CDR3 DNA sequence: TGTGCCAGCAGTCCCGGGACTAGCGGGGGGGGGAAAGGGACCCAGTACTTC.

This clone was seen once. The chain carries TRBV30 and TRBJ2-5; TRBD2 matches 10 bases. The CDR3 contains 15 residues. Germline CDR1 GTSNPN, CDR2 SVGIG (reference sequence). V shed 0 bases, J shed 2 bases, and the junction held 3 bases outside the gene matches. CDR3 residues: CAWSVLAGLQETQYF. The CDR3 nucleotides read TGTGCCTGGAGTGTACTAGCGGGACTACAAGAGACCCAGTACTTC.

This chain links TRBV7-8 with TRBJ2-5, with 11 bases that match TRBD1. Per the germline V gene, CDR1 is SGHVS and CDR2 is FQNEAQ. This CDR3 has 16 residues. V lost 2 bases and J lost 3; bases outside the gene matches: 5. The CDR3 DNA reads as TGTGCCAGCAGCTTAAACGGACAGGGGGCGAAAGAGACCCAGTACTTC. Its protein product is CASSLNGQGAKETQYF. The whole variable domain, remainder taken from reference TRBV7-8 and TRBJ2-5, is GAGVSQSPRYKVAKRGQDVALRCDPISGHVSLFWYQQALGQGPEFLTYFQNEAQLDKSGLPSDRFFAERPEGSVSTLKIQRTQQEDSAVYLCASSLNGQGAKETQYFGPGTRLLVL.

This sequence joins TRBV5-4 and TRBJ2-3, with 13 bases that match TRBD2. The CDR3 totals 17 residues. With V trimmed by 5 bases and J by 0 bases, 6 bases remained unmatched. Germline CDR1 SGHNT, CDR2 YYREEE (reference sequence). CDR3 region: CASRGTSGAFSTDTQYF. The CDR3 nucleotides are TGTGCCAGCAGGGGGACTAGCGGGGCGTTTAGCACAGATACGCAGTATTTT.

The chain joins TRBV7-6 to TRBJ1-1; 10 bases line up with TRBD1. This CDR3 has 15 residues. Germline lookup yields CDR1 SGHVS and CDR2 FNYEAQ. Germline trimming cut 3 bases from V and 5 bases from J; bases unmatched to any gene: 6. The CDR3 DNA follows: TGTGCCAGCAGCTTCGCCGGGACAGGGGTTACTGAAGCTTTCTTT. Translation: CASSFAGTGVTEAFF.

V and J are TRBV11-2 and TRBJ2-3; D remains ambiguous. Trimming removed 8 bases from V and 2 bases from J, with 23 bases in between. CDR1 is SGHAT and CDR2 is FQNNGV in the germline V gene. The CDR3 contains 17 residues. CDR3 sequence (DNA): TGTGCCAGCCCAGAACTGTCCAGAACAACCTACACAGATACGCAGTATTTT. Protein: CASPELSRTTYTDTQYF.

In this sample, this clone turned up once. The chain recombines TRBV10-3 with TRBJ2-7; D is possibly TRBD1 (5 bases). CDR1 is ENHRY, CDR2 SYGVKD, per germline. The germline V and J ends were trimmed by 6 bases and 2 bases, with 11 bases remaining between them. This CDR3 comprises 13 residues. The CDR3 region has the DNA TGTGCCATCAGGCGACAGCCCGCCTACGAGCAGTACTTC. Its protein is CAIRRQPAYEQYF.

V is TRBV29-1 and J is TRBJ2-7; 8 nucleotides agree with TRBD1. CDR1 SQVTM and CDR2 ANQGSEA come from the germline V gene. This CDR3 spans 13 amino acids. The V gene end was trimmed by 6 bases and the J gene end by 0 bases; junction bases not matched to a gene: 4. The CDR3 sequence is CSVGDRSSYEQYF. CDR3 nucleotides: TGCAGCGTAGGGGACAGGAGCTCCTACGAGCAGTACTTC.

This clone has only a few counts. This chain uses TRBV6-1 with TRBJ1-5; possible D gene TRBD1, 6 bases. The CDR3 loop spans 14 amino acids. Per the germline V gene, CDR1 is MNHNS and CDR2 is SASEGT. Trimming took off 6 bases at V and 2 bases at J, with 11 bases between the two ends. The CDR3 spells CASSGGFGNQPQHF. For the CDR3, the DNA is TGTGCCAGCAGCGGGGGCTTTGGCAATCAGCCCCAGCATTTT.

This chain connects TRBV11-2 to TRBJ1-2; 10 bases are a match to TRBD1. This CDR3 region has 15 residues. Trimming removed 5 bases from V and 3 bases from J; junction bases left unmatched: 6. CDR1 is SGHAT, CDR2 FQNNGV, per germline. This CDR3 reads CASSNPGQGDYGYTF. CDR3 DNA: TGTGCCAGCAGCAATCCAGGACAGGGGGACTATGGCTACACCTTC.

This clone came up a few times. This chain uses TRBV14 with TRBJ2-1; D gene unclear. The CDR3 spans 14 residues. V lost 1 base and J 9 bases, leaving 13 bases between the germline ends. From germline, CDR1 is SGHDN and CDR2 FVKESK. This CDR3 reads CASSQGDFRAEQFF. CDR3 nucleotide sequence: TGTGCCAGCAGCCAAGGGGATTTTAGGGCTGAGCAGTTCTTC.

The V call is TRBV28, the J call TRBJ1-1; D remains unclear. Looked up from germline, CDR1 is MDHEN and CDR2 is SYDVKM. The V end lost 6 bases, the J end lost 1 base, and 15 bases lay between the germline ends. The CDR3 is 15 amino acids. The CDR3 is CASRPPGVSNTEAFF. Here the CDR3 DNA reads TGTGCCAGCAGACCCCCCGGGGTATCGAACACTGAAGCTTTCTTT. The complete variable domain, with remaining parts taken from reference TRBV28 and TRBJ1-1, reads DVKVTQSSRYLVKRTGEKVFLECVQDMDHENMFWYRQDPGLGLRLIYFSYDVKMKEKGDIPEGYSVSREKKERFSLILESASTNQTSMYLCASRPPGVSNTEAFFGQGTRLTVV.

The V call is TRBV14, the J call TRBJ2-7; D is possibly TRBD1 (6 bases). V shed 2 bases and J shed 4 bases, with 12 bases lying between them. Germline CDR1 and CDR2: SGHDN and FVKESK. CDR3 size: 14 residues. As DNA, the CDR3 is TGTGCCAGCAGCCAAAGGACAGTTGCTTACGAGCAGTACTTC. This codes for CASSQRTVAYEQYF.

V usage is TRBV15 and J usage is TRBJ1-6; D is unclear. The CDR3 has 18 residues. Germline CDR1 LNHNV, CDR2 YYDKDF (reference sequence). The V end lost 5 bases, the J end lost 0 bases, and 17 bases lay between the germline ends. The CDR3 bases are TGTGCCACCAGCGACATAAGGTTCGGGTCCTCCTATAATTCACCCCTCCACTTT. Translated: CATSDIRFGSSYNSPLHF.

The chain joins TRBV19 to TRBJ2-3; 7 bases agree with TRBD2. The germline V gene encodes CDR1 LNHDA and CDR2 SQIVND (reference sequence). Trimming cost V 4 bases and J 0 bases; bases outside gene matches: 4. CDR3 length: 15 residues. CDR3: CASSTQAGSTDTQYF. DNA of the CDR3: TGTGCCAGTAGTACTCAAGCGGGGAGCACAGATACGCAGTATTTT.

This rearrangement joins TRBV13 to TRBJ1-5, with D maybe TRBD1 (5 bases). The CDR3 runs to 17 residues. Germline V gene sequence: CDR1 PRHDT, CDR2 FYEKMQ (reference sequence). V gave up 2 bases and J gave up 6 bases, with 20 bases separating them. CDR3 coding DNA: TGTGCCAGCAGCTTAAGGGGTCCTCCGGGTGTCGGTCAGCCCCAGCATTTT. The encoded protein is CASSLRGPPGVGQPQHF.

This sequence joins TRBV5-1 and TRBJ2-2, with D perhaps matching TRBD1 (7 bases). V was pared by 0 bases and J by 6 bases, with 15 bases between. This CDR3 contains 16 residues. The germline V gene encodes CDR1 SGHRS and CDR2 YFSETQ. CDR3 residues: CASSLEGGGVSGELFF. CDR3 DNA sequence: TGCGCCAGCAGCTTGGAAGGAGGGGGCGTTTCCGGGGAGCTGTTTTTT. Full variable domain (remainder filled in from reference TRBV5-1 and TRBJ2-2): KAGVTQTPRYLIKTRGQQVTLSCSPISGHRSVSWYQQTPGQGLQFLFEYFSETQRNKGNFPGRFSGRQFSNSRSEMNVSTLELGDSALYLCASSLEGGGVSGELFFGEGSRLTVL.

The rearrangement links TRBV4-3 to TRBJ1-4; 9 bases are a match to TRBD1. With V trimmed by 4 bases and J by 3 bases, 6 bases remained unmatched. CDR3 length: 16 amino acids. CDR1 and CDR2 (germline): LGHNA, YSLEER. In DNA, the CDR3 is TGCGCCAGCAGCCGATCCCGGGACAGGGCTAATGAAAAACTGTTTTTT. Protein product: CASSRSRDRANEKLFF.

V is TRBV27 and J is TRBJ2-1; D gene ambiguous. Trimming took off 3 bases at V and 0 bases at J, with 9 bases between the two ends. The germline gives CDR1 MNHEY, CDR2 SMNVEV (reference sequence). The CDR3 sequence is 15 residues long. In nucleotides, the CDR3 is TGTGCCAGCAGTTTTAGGACGAGCTCCTACAATGAGCAGTTCTTC. Translation gives CASSFRTSSYNEQFF.

The V gene is TRBV6-5, the J gene TRBJ1-2; D is ambiguous. Germline V gene data show CDR1 as MNHEY and CDR2 as SVGAGI. V was trimmed by 2 bases and J by 2 bases, leaving 6 bases between them. This CDR3 spans 13 amino acids. The CDR3 here is CASSYQGNYGYTF. The DNA for the CDR3 is TGTGCCAGCAGTTACCAAGGGAACTATGGCTACACCTTC.

On this clone: Other DNA sequences within the sample encode an identical CDR3. The chain joins TRBV10-1 to TRBJ2-2; possible D gene TRBD2, 5 bases. Germline CDR1 is WNHNN and CDR2 is SYGVQD (reference sequence). The V and J ends lost 0 bases and 0 bases respectively, with 8 bases between them. The CDR3 is made up of 16 amino acids. The CDR3 nucleotides read TGCGCCAGCAGTGAGTCGATCGGGGCGAACACCGGGGAGCTGTTTTTT. This gives the protein CASSESIGANTGELFF.

This chain links TRBV14 with TRBJ2-7; either TRBD1 or TRBD2 may fit D (7 bases each). V was trimmed by 1 base and J by 5 bases, leaving 12 bases between them. CDR1 is SGHDN, CDR2 FVKESK, per germline. The CDR3 covers 14 residues. The CDR3, as DNA: TGTGCCAGCAGCCAAGGGGGAGGGGGCAACGAGCAGTACTTC. Amino acid sequence: CASSQGGGGNEQYF.

The V and J genes are TRBV7-3 and TRBJ1-5; no clear D gene. The CDR3 is 16 amino acids. Germline CDR1 and CDR2: SGHTA and FQGTGA. V lost 7 bases and J 0 bases, leaving 16 bases between the germline ends. The DNA of the CDR3 is TGTGCCAGCACCGATAGTGGGAGAAATAGCAATCAGCCCCAGCATTTT. Protein: CASTDSGRNSNQPQHF.